This entry lists 16 T cell receptor beta chains sequenced from one sample in a study of T-cell reconstitution after alpha-beta-depleted transplantation in children. Unique molecular identifiers were incorporated when the TCRbeta library was constructed. TCRdb re-derived calls from the PCR reads in MiXCR, one entry per CDR3 protein. The sample shows 600,000 to 700,000 distinct CDR3 sequences, roughly 17% of them seen only once. The specimen was PBMCs from the stem cell graft donor, collected from the stem cell graft. The receptors shown here come from a human donor who donated a stem cell graft to a child with acute myeloid leukemia.

This chain connects TRBV27 to TRBJ2-4, with D perhaps TRBD2 (6 bases). Germline CDR1 MNHEY, CDR2 SMNVEV (reference sequence). The CDR3 loop spans 14 amino acids. The ends were cut back, 7 bases at V and 4 bases at J, with 14 bases in the middle. CDR3 DNA: TGTGCCAGCACCCCCCGGGCGGGGAAAAACATTCAGTACTTC. Translation gives CASTPRAGKNIQYF.

V gene TRBV20-1 combines with J gene TRBJ2-5; 7 nucleotides match TRBD1. The germline V gene encodes CDR1 DFQATT and CDR2 SNEGSKA (reference sequence). Trimming took 5 bases from V and 4 from J; bases not matched to a gene: 7. The CDR3 consists of 13 residues. The CDR3 nucleotides are TGCAGTGCTTTACTCGACAGGGCAGAGACCCAGTACTTC. It is translated as CSALLDRAETQYF.

Ten or more counts support this clonotype. The rearrangement uses TRBV6-2 or TRBV6-3 and TRBJ2-1; the match to TRBD1 covers 9 bases. CDR3 length equals 22 residues. Germline V CDR1 and CDR2: MNHEY, SVGEGT. V trimming: 2 bases; J trimming: 0 bases; junction bases outside the gene matches: 20. As DNA, the CDR3 is TGTGCCAGCAGTTACCCCGCTTACCGGGACAGGGCATTGGAGAGCTCCTACAATGAGCAGTTCTTC. Its translation is CASSYPAYRDRALESSYNEQFF.

This clonotype has a count of ten or more. The chain links TRBV6-5 to TRBJ1-5, with TRBD1 as a possible D gene (6 bases). Germline CDR1 reads MNHEY; CDR2 reads SVGAGI. CDR3 length: 15 residues. Trimming took 0 bases from V and 4 from J, leaving 10 bases between them. The CDR3 is CASSYSGANNQPQHF. The DNA of the CDR3 is TGTGCCAGCAGTTACTCGGGGGCAAATAATCAGCCCCAGCATTTT.

This chain joins TRBV20-1 and TRBJ1-4, with TRBD1 as a possible D gene (6 bases). In germline, CDR1 is DFQATT, CDR2 SNEGSKA (reference sequence). The V gene lost 0 bases and the J gene lost 8 bases, with 13 bases spanning the gap. The CDR3 loop spans 14 amino acids. The CDR3 DNA reads as TGCAGTGCTAGAGAGGGGGCGGGGGACGAAAAACTGTTTTTT. As protein: CSAREGAGDEKLFF.

The J gene is TRBJ2-5, the V gene TRBV4-1, with 9 bases fitting TRBD2. Germline CDR1 MGHRA, CDR2 YSYEKL. Losses at the gene ends were 2 bases for V and 4 bases for J; bases not matched to a gene: 8. The CDR3 totals 16 residues. CDR3 nucleotide sequence: TGCGCCAGCAGCCAACAGCGGGGGGCACCTTCAGAGACCCAGTACTTC. It codes for CASSQQRGAPSETQYF.

About this clonotype itself: This clone may be a read error of a much larger clone one base away. The chain combines TRBV20-1 with TRBJ1-5; D gene unclear. The CDR3 is 14 amino acids. Trimming took off 4 bases at V and 7 bases at J, with 17 bases between the two ends. Per the germline V gene, CDR1 is DFQATT and CDR2 is SNEGSKA (reference sequence). CDR3 amino acids: CSAINVGSEQPQHF. The CDR3 DNA sequence: TGCAGTGCTATTAACGTTGGGAGCGAACAGCCCCAGCATTTT.

This clonotype was picked up a small number of times. This chain uses TRBV11-2 with TRBJ2-5; maybe TRBD2 (6 bases). The CDR3 loop spans 14 amino acids. Trimming stripped 6 bases from V and 3 bases from J, with 14 bases between. CDR1 and CDR2 from the germline V gene are SGHAT and FQNNGV. The CDR3 bases are TGTGCCAGCAGGCAGGGACTGCGGGAAGAGACCCAGTACTTC. This translates into CASRQGLREETQYF.

This clonotype was recorded many times. V gene TRBV4-3 combines with J gene TRBJ1-5; D unclear. Germline-derived CDR1 and CDR2 are LGHNA and YSLEER. The CDR3 has 10 amino acids. V gave up 9 bases and J gave up 9 bases, with 9 bases separating them. CDR3 sequence: CARNRRPQHF. Written as DNA, the CDR3 is TGCGCCAGAAACCGGAGGCCCCAGCATTTT.

Only a few counts were recorded for this clonotype. The J gene is TRBJ1-1, the V gene TRBV5-1; no definite D call. The ends were cut back, 0 bases at V and 5 bases at J, with 8 bases in the middle. CDR3 length equals 13 residues. Germline V lookup: CDR1 SGHRS, CDR2 YFSETQ. CDR3 coding DNA: TGCGCCAGCAGCTTGGTAGCAGCTACTGAAGCTTTCTTT. It is translated as CASSLVAATEAFF.

This clonotype was detected only a few times. The chain links TRBV7-9 to TRBJ2-3; 8 bases agree with TRBD2. The junction had 10 bases not matched to a gene; V was cut back by 5 bases and J by 3 bases. The CDR3 loop spans 16 amino acids. From germline, CDR1 is SEHNR and CDR2 FQNEAQ (reference sequence). This chain's CDR3 is CASSPFSGGPTDTQYF. CDR3 coding DNA: TGTGCCAGCAGCCCTTTTTCGGGGGGGCCGACAGATACGCAGTATTTT.

V and J are TRBV20-1 and TRBJ1-3; no reliable D call. The CDR3 has 15 amino acids. Germline CDR1 is DFQATT and CDR2 is SNEGSKA (reference sequence). Trimming left V 4 bases short and J 7 bases short, with 20 bases between. CDR3: CSAIRQLAASNTIYF. CDR3 bases: TGCAGTGCTATTCGACAACTTGCCGCATCGAACACCATATATTTT.

This clonotype was counted at least ten times. This rearrangement joins TRBV20-1 to TRBJ2-3; perhaps TRBD1 as D (6 bases). Germline CDR1 reads DFQATT; CDR2 reads SNEGSKA (reference sequence). V lost 3 bases and J lost 1, with 11 bases in between. The CDR3 totals 14 residues. The DNA for the CDR3 is TGCAGTGCTAGGTGGTCAGGGGGCACAGATACGCAGTATTTT. Translating gives CSARWSGGTDTQYF.

In this sample, this clonotype turned up a few times. The chain has TRBV30 and TRBJ1-1; D gene ambiguous. Germline V gives CDR1 GTSNPN, CDR2 SVGIG (reference sequence). The CDR3 loop spans 13 amino acids. Trimming took 3 bases from V and 5 from J, leaving 13 bases between them. CDR3 sequence reads: CAWRSKSATEAFF. The CDR3 DNA reads TGTGCCTGGAGGAGTAAGTCGGCGACTGAAGCTTTCTTT.

This clonotype was observed at least ten times. This chain's CDR3 is CATSDSGQFPDTQYF. As DNA, the CDR3 is TGTGCCACCAGTGATTCGGGACAGTTTCCAGATACGCAGTATTTT. The chain carries TRBV24-1 and TRBJ2-3; 7 nucleotides line up with TRBD1. Germline assignment: CDR1 KGHDR and CDR2 SFDVKD. The CDR3 is 15 residues long. V was clipped by 2 bases and J by 4 bases; unmatched bases: 5.

There are many counts of this clonotype. The chain carries TRBV10-3 and TRBJ2-7; the D call may be TRBD1 or TRBD2 (6 bases each). The CDR3 runs 15 residues. With 11 bases removed from V and 0 bases from J, the gap between germline ends came to 20 bases. CDR1 and CDR2 from the germline V gene are ENHRY and SYGVKD. CDR3 sequence reads: CALRPGGHNSYEQYF. CDR3 coding DNA: TGTGCCCTTCGCCCCGGGGGACACAACTCCTACGAGCAGTACTTC.